The 26 T cell receptor beta chains below all came from one sample that was sequenced in a study of T-cell reconstitution after alpha-beta-depleted transplantation in children. It was with unique molecular identifiers that the TCRbeta library was prepared. TCRdb itself ran the PCR reads through MiXCR, one entry per CDR3 protein. The table includes roughly 500,000 distinct CDR3 sequences, 30% to 35% detected once. Source: PBMCs from the stem cell graft donor, taken from the stem cell graft. The receptors were sampled from a human donor who donated a stem cell graft to a child with aplastic anemia.

This chain joins TRBV20-1 and TRBJ1-4; 9 nucleotides align to TRBD1. This CDR3 spans 13 amino acids. Trimming took 4 bases from V and 8 from J; bases not matched to a gene: 5. Per the germline V gene, CDR1 is DFQATT and CDR2 is SNEGSKA (reference sequence). The CDR3 protein is CSATGQGQEKLFF. CDR3 DNA sequence: TGCAGTGCTACGGGACAGGGACAGGAAAAACTGTTTTTT.

The chain carries TRBV10-3 and TRBJ2-3; 10 nucleotides line up with TRBD2. J gave up 0 bases and V 8 bases, and 5 bases lay outside the gene matches. The CDR3 has 15 residues. Germline V gene sequence: CDR1 ENHRY, CDR2 SYGVKD. For the CDR3, the DNA is TGTGCCATCGATACTAGCGGGGTTAGCACAGATACGCAGTATTTT. Translating it yields CAIDTSGVSTDTQYF.

This clonotype was detected a few times. The chain joins TRBV29-1 to TRBJ1-1; tentatively, D is TRBD1 (6 bases). Germline CDR1 reads SQVTM; CDR2 reads ANQGSEA. Trimming cost V 4 bases and J 7 bases, with 16 bases left between them. The CDR3 runs to 13 residues. CDR3 sequence: CSVALWGLSEAFF. The DNA of the CDR3 is TGCAGCGTTGCTCTTTGGGGGCTGAGTGAAGCTTTCTTT.

This clonotype has a handful of counts. The genes are TRBV12-3 or TRBV12-4 and TRBJ2-5, with a weak D call TRBD2 (6 bases). The CDR3 contains 14 residues. Trimming cost V 4 bases and J 5 bases, with 14 bases left between them. This chain's CDR3 is CASSYWEVVETQYF. CDR3 coding DNA: TGTGCCAGCAGTTATTGGGAGGTGGTCGAGACCCAGTACTTC.

This clonotype turned up a few times. The rearrangement links TRBV2 to TRBJ2-3, with 7 bases matching TRBD2. The V gene's germline CDR1 is SNHLY and CDR2 FYNNEI. The trim removed 8 bases at V and 10 bases at J, leaving 18 bases unmatched. The CDR3 totals 15 residues. This CDR3 is CASGAGVSLRGSQYF. CDR3 DNA: TGTGCCAGCGGGGCGGGAGTCTCTCTCCGTGGGTCGCAGTATTTT.

This clonotype has ten or more counts. The rearrangement joins TRBV12-3 or TRBV12-4 to TRBJ1-1; the D is unclear. With 3 bases removed from V and 11 bases from J, the gap between germline ends came to 10 bases. The CDR3 runs to 11 residues. The CDR3 DNA is TGTGCCAGCAGTTTCGGGGTGGAGGCTTTCTTT. Protein product: CASSFGVEAFF.

The V and J genes are TRBV12-3 or TRBV12-4 and TRBJ1-1; D perhaps matches TRBD1 (5 bases). The CDR3 has 16 residues. V was clipped by 1 base and J by 3 bases, with 15 bases between them. The CDR3 loop is CASSLGAGWKDTEAFF. For the CDR3, the DNA is TGTGCCAGCAGTTTAGGCGCAGGGTGGAAGGACACTGAAGCTTTCTTT.

This clonotype has just a few counts. The V gene is TRBV1, the J gene TRBJ2-7; TRBD2 is taken as the D call from the table, unchecked against the DNA. TRBV1 is given as a pseudogene. The CDR3 is 16 amino acids. In nucleotides, the CDR3 is TGCACCAGCAGCCAAGATAGCGGGTCGGGCACCCACGAGCAGTACGTC. Translating it yields CTSSQDSGSGTHEQYV.

The chain links TRBV29-1 to TRBJ1-2, with TRBD1 as a possible D gene (5 bases). This CDR3 region has 12 residues. The germline CDR1 and CDR2 sequences are SQVTM and ANQGSEA. Between the trimmed V and J ends, which lost 4 bases and 4 bases, there was a span of 10 bases. Written as DNA, the CDR3 is TGCAGCGTTGCTTTCGGGGCCTATGGCTACACCTTC. Residues: CSVAFGAYGYTF.

The V and J genes are TRBV7-9 and TRBJ2-7, with TRBD1 matching 7 bases. Unmatched junction bases numbered 6, after V lost 5 bases and J lost 2 bases. Germline assignment: CDR1 SEHNR and CDR2 FQNEAQ (reference sequence). The CDR3 is 14 amino acids. CDR3 amino acids: CASSPDRLPYEQYF. CDR3 bases: TGTGCCAGCAGCCCGGACAGGCTCCCCTACGAGCAGTACTTC.

The CDR3 protein is CASSQVERGYEQYF. In nucleotides, the CDR3 is TGCGCCAGCAGCCAAGTAGAGCGGGGGTACGAGCAGTACTTC. The chain couples TRBV4-3 to TRBJ2-7; 8 bases agree with TRBD2. The CDR3 is 14 amino acids. Germline assignment: CDR1 LGHNA and CDR2 YSLEER. V was clipped by 1 base and J by 4 bases; unmatched bases: 3.

V usage is TRBV7-9 and J usage is TRBJ1-1; D is uncertain. The CDR3 sequence is 15 residues long. Germline V gene lookup returns CDR1 SEHNR and CDR2 FQNEAQ (reference sequence). Trimming took 0 bases from V and 0 from J, leaving 8 bases between them. This CDR3 reads CASSLAWSMNTEAFF. CDR3 DNA: TGTGCCAGCAGCTTAGCTTGGTCCATGAACACTGAAGCTTTCTTT.

This rearrangement joins TRBV19 to TRBJ2-4, with a tentative D call TRBD1 (5 bases). Trimming removed 6 bases at V and 0 bases at J, with 18 bases between. Germline CDR1 reads LNHDA; CDR2 reads SQIVND (reference sequence). The CDR3 contains 17 residues. The CDR3 reads CASRPTATILAKNIQYF. The CDR3 coding sequence is TGTGCCAGTAGACCGACAGCTACCATACTAGCCAAAAACATTCAGTACTTC.

A remark on this clonotype: An end of the junction differs from the germline gene, which may be a read error. DNA of the CDR3: TGTGCCTGGAGTGTAGGCTTAATTGGGCCGAACAATCAACCCCAGCATTTT. Its protein is CAWSVGLIGPNNQPQHF. The chain uses TRBV30 and TRBJ1-5; no firm D call. Looked up from germline, CDR1 is GTSNPN and CDR2 is SVGIG (reference sequence). The CDR3 length is 17 residues.

The chain joins TRBV27 to TRBJ2-1, with a tentative D call TRBD2 (6 bases). V gave up 5 bases and J gave up 4 bases, with 15 bases separating them. This CDR3 is built from 15 residues. Germline V gene sequence: CDR1 MNHEY, CDR2 SMNVEV (reference sequence). CDR3 residues: CASSLSSDLYNEQFF. The CDR3 DNA reads as TGTGCCAGCAGTCTTTCTAGCGACCTGTACAATGAGCAGTTCTTC.

This clonotype has just a few counts. The chain links TRBV9 to TRBJ2-3; 8 bases line up with TRBD2. Germline lookup yields CDR1 SGDLS and CDR2 YYNGEE. V lost 0 bases and J lost 0; bases outside the gene matches: 3. This CDR3 is 16 amino acids long. Here the CDR3 DNA reads TGTGCCAGCAGCGTAGGGCGCGGGAGGAGCACAGATACGCAGTATTTT. This encodes CASSVGRGRSTDTQYF.

This chain links TRBV20-1 with TRBJ2-7; TRBD2 aligns across 14 bases. Per germline, CDR1 DFQATT and CDR2 SNEGSKA (reference sequence). V was clipped by 7 bases and J by 4 bases; unmatched bases: 12. The CDR3 consists of 16 residues. CDR3 DNA sequence: TGCAGTGGAATGGGGACTAGCGGGAGCATTAGGTACGAGCAGTACTTC. Its translation: CSGMGTSGSIRYEQYF.

Only one count was recorded for this clonotype. This chain connects TRBV5-8 to TRBJ2-3; TRBD2 aligns across 7 bases. Germline CDR1 and CDR2: SGHTS and YDEGEE. The CDR3 spans 14 residues. J gave up 11 bases and V 0 bases, and 9 bases lay outside the gene matches. The CDR3 DNA reads as TGTGCCAGCAGCTTGGGTGCGGCTAGCGGTGAGCAGTATTTT. It is translated as CASSLGAASGEQYF.

This clonotype occurred a few times. CDR3 amino acids: CASSLGGTPYNEQFF. In nucleotides, the CDR3 is TGCGCCAGCAGCTTGGGGGGGACTCCCTACAATGAGCAGTTCTTC. J is TRBJ2-1 and V is TRBV5-1; TRBD2 might be the D (6 bases). V lost 0 bases to trimming and J lost 2 bases, with 9 bases between them. The CDR3 totals 15 residues. Germline V CDR1 and CDR2: SGHRS, YFSETQ.

This clonotype has only a few counts. The chain employs TRBV15 and TRBJ1-1; no clear D gene. Germline V gene data show CDR1 as LNHNV and CDR2 as YYDKDF (reference sequence). The CDR3 loop spans 14 amino acids. V was clipped by 0 bases and J by 11 bases, with 16 bases between them. The CDR3 protein is CATSRDSRGVRAFF. CDR3 nucleotide sequence: TGTGCCACCAGCAGAGATTCTCGGGGAGTACGGGCTTTCTTT.

This clonotype was picked up a small number of times. CDR3: CSVDRQGTDNEQFF. The DNA for the CDR3 is TGCAGCGTTGACCGACAGGGGACAGACAATGAGCAGTTCTTC. This chain links TRBV29-1 with TRBJ2-1; 8 positions agree with TRBD1. The germline V gene encodes CDR1 SQVTM and CDR2 ANQGSEA. The ends lost 3 bases at V and 5 bases at J; junction bases unmatched: 6. The CDR3 contains 14 residues.

The chain carries TRBV5-1 and TRBJ1-4; the D gene is possibly TRBD1 (5 bases). Deletions cut 0 bases from V and 7 bases from J, with 13 bases between. Germline V CDR1 and CDR2: SGHRS, YFSETQ. There are 15 residues in the CDR3. CDR3 residues: CASSLAEWGIEKLFF. DNA of the CDR3: TGCGCCAGCAGCTTGGCCGAGTGGGGGATTGAAAAACTGTTTTTT.

This chain connects TRBV20-1 to TRBJ2-6; D is unclear. The CDR3 length is 18 residues. Per the germline V gene, CDR1 is DFQATT and CDR2 is SNEGSKA (reference sequence). Trimming stripped 3 bases from V and 2 bases from J, with 20 bases between. As DNA, the CDR3 is TGCAGTGCTAGGGTAGGCCGTTCCGGGCTCACTGGGGCCAACGTCCTGACTTTC. Translation gives CSARVGRSGLTGANVLTF.

The chain couples TRBV27 to TRBJ1-2; 9 positions match TRBD1. The V segment lost 5 bases and the J segment 6 bases; nucleotides outside the gene matches: 10. The CDR3 totals 15 residues. Germline lookup yields CDR1 MNHEY and CDR2 SMNVEV (reference sequence). CDR3 coding DNA: TGTGCCAGCAGTCCATACAGGGGGCAGCGGGATGGCTACACCTTC. Amino acids: CASSPYRGQRDGYTF.

This clonotype was seen only a few times. The rearrangement uses TRBV12-3 or TRBV12-4 and TRBJ2-2, with TRBD1 identical over 10 bases. V trimming: 1 base; J trimming: 0 bases; junction bases outside the gene matches: 5. The CDR3 spans 18 residues. The CDR3 protein is CASSLGQGASPNTGELFF. In DNA, the CDR3 is TGTGCCAGCAGTTTAGGACAGGGGGCGAGCCCGAACACCGGGGAGCTGTTTTTT.

This clonotype was counted only a few times. The chain uses TRBV27 and TRBJ1-5; possibly TRBD1 for D (5 bases). The CDR3 spans 13 residues. Trimming shortened V by 3 bases and J by 10 bases, and 13 bases separated the two germline ends. Germline V gene data show CDR1 as MNHEY and CDR2 as SMNVEV (reference sequence). CDR3 protein: CASSFARGEPQHF. The DNA of the CDR3 is TGTGCCAGCAGTTTTGCGAGAGGGGAACCCCAGCATTTT.